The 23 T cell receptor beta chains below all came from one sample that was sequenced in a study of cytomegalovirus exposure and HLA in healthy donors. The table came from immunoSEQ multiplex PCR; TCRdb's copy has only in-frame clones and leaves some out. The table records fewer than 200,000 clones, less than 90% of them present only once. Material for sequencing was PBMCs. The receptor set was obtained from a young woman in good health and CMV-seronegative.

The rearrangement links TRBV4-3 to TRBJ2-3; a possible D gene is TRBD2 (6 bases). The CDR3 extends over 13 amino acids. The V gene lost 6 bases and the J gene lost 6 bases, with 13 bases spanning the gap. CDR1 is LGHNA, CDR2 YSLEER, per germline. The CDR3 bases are TGCGCCAGCAGTCTCAATGGGGGGGATACGCAGTATTTT. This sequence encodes CASSLNGGDTQYF.

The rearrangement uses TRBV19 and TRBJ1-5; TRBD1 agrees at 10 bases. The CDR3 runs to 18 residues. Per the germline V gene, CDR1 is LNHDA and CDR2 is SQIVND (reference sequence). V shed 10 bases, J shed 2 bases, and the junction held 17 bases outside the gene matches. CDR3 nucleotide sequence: TGTGCCACCACCCCGGGGACAGGGGTTCTGGGGGGCAATCAGCCCCAGCATTTT. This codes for CATTPGTGVLGGNQPQHF.

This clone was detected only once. CDR3 in DNA: TGTGCCAGCAGCTTATACAGGGGGGACACTGAAGCTTTCTTT. Translation gives CASSLYRGDTEAFF. This chain connects TRBV7-3 to TRBJ1-1, with 8 nucleotides matching TRBD1. V lost 2 bases to trimming and J lost 3 bases; unmatched junction nucleotides: 2. The CDR3 totals 14 residues. The germline gives CDR1 SGHTA, CDR2 FQGTGA.

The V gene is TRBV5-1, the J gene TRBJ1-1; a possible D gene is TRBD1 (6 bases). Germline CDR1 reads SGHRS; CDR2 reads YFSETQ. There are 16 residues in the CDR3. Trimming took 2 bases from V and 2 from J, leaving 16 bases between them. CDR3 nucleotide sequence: TGCGCCAGCAGCTTAGAACCCAGGGGCGGAAACACTGAAGCTTTCTTT. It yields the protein CASSLEPRGGNTEAFF.

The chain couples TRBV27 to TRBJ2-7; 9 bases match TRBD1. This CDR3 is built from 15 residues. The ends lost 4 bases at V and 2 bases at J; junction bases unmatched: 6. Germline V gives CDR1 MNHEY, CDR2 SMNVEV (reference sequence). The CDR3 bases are TGTGCCAGCAGTTCTACAGGGGGCTGGACCTACGAGCAGTACTTC. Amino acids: CASSSTGGWTYEQYF.

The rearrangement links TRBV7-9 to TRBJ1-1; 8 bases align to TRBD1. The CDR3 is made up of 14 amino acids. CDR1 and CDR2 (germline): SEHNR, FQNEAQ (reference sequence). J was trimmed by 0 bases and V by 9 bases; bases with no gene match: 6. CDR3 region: CASRRQGLNTEAFF. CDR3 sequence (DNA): TGTGCCAGTAGGAGACAGGGGTTGAACACTGAAGCTTTCTTT.

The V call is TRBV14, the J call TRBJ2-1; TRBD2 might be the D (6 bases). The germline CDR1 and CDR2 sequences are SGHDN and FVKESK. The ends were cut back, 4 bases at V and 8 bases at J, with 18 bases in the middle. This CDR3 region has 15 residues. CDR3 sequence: CASSPRLGRIDEQFF. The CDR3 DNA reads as TGTGCCAGCAGCCCGCGACTAGGGAGGATAGATGAGCAGTTCTTC.

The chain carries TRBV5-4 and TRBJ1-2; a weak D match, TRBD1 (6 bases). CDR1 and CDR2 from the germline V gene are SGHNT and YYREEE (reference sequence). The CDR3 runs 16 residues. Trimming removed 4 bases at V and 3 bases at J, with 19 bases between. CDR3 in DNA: TGTGCCAGCAGCCTTGGACAGCTCTCCGGTGACTATGGCTACACCTTC. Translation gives CASSLGQLSGDYGYTF.

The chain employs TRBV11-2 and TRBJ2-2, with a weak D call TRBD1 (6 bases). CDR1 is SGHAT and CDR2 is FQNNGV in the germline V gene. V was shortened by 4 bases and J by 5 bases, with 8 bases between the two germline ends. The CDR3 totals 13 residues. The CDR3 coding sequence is TGTGCCAGCAGCTCCACAGGGACCGGGGAGCTGTTTTTT. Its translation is CASSSTGTGELFF.

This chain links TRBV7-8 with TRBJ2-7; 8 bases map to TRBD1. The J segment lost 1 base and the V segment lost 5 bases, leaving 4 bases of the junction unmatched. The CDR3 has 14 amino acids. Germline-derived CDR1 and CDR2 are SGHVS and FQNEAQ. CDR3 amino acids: CASSRTGPSYEQYF. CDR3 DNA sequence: TGTGCCAGCAGCCGGACAGGGCCATCCTACGAGCAGTACTTC.

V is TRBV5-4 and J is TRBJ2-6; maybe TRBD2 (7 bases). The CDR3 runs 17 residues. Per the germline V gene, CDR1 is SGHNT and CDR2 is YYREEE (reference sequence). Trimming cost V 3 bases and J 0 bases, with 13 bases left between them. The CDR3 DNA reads TGTGCCAGCAGCTCCAGGGGAGGGTACTCTGGGGCCAACGTCCTGACTTTC. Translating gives CASSSRGGYSGANVLTF.

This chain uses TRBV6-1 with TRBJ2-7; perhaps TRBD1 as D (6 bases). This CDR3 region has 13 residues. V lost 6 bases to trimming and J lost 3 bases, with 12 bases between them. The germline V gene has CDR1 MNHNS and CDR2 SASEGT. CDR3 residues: CASRMDSLYEQYF. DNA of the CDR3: TGTGCCAGCAGGATGGACAGTCTCTACGAGCAGTACTTC.

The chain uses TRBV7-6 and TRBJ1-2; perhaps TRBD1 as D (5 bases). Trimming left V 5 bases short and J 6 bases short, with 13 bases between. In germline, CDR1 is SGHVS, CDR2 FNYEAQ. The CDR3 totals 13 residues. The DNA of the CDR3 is TGTGCCAGCAGCCACGGGGGATTGGATGGCTACACCTTC. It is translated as CASSHGGLDGYTF.

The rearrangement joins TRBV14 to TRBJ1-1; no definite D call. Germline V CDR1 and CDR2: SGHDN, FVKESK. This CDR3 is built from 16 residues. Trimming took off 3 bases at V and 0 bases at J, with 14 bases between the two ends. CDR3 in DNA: TGTGCCAGCAGCCAGGGCCCTACCACCTTGAACACTGAAGCTTTCTTT. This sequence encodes CASSQGPTTLNTEAFF.

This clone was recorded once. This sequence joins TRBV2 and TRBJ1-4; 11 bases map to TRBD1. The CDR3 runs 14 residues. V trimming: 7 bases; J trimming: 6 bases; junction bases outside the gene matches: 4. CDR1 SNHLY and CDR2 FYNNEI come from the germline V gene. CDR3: CASNPGQGDEKLFF. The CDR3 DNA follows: TGTGCCAGCAATCCGGGACAGGGGGATGAAAAACTGTTTTTT. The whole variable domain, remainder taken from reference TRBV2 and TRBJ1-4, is EPEVTQTPSHQVTQMGQEVILRCVPISNHLYFYWYRQILGQKVEFLVSFYNNEISEKSEIFDDQFSVERPDGSNFTLKIRSTKLEDSAMYFCASNPGQGDEKLFFGSGTQLSVL.

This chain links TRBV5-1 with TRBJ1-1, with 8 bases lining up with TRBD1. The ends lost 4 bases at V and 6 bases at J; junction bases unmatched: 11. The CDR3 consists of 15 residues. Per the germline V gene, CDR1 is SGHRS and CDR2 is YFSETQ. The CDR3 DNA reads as TGCGCCAGCAGCCTATCCCAGGGGGCACTCGCTGAAGCTTTCTTT. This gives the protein CASSLSQGALAEAFF.

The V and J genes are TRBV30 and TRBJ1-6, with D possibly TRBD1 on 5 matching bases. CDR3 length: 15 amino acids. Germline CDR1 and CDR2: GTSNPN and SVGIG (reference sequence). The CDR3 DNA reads TGTGCTTTCTCCTGGGGGGGGATAATTAATTCACCCCTCCACTTT. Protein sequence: CAFSWGGIINSPLHF.

The CDR3 sequence is CSVFTGMKETQYF. The CDR3 DNA sequence: TGCAGCGTTTTCACAGGGATGAAAGAGACCCAGTACTTC. The chain recombines TRBV29-1 with TRBJ2-5, with D tentatively TRBD1 (6 bases). Trimming cost V 5 bases and J 3 bases, with 13 bases left between them. The germline V gene has CDR1 SQVTM and CDR2 ANQGSEA. The CDR3 is 13 amino acids.

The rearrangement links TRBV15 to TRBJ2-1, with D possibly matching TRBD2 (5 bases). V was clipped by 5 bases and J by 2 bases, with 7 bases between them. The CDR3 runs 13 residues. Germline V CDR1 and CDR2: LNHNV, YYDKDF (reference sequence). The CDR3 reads CATSPGTYNEQFF. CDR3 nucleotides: TGTGCCACCAGCCCCGGGACCTACAATGAGCAGTTCTTC.

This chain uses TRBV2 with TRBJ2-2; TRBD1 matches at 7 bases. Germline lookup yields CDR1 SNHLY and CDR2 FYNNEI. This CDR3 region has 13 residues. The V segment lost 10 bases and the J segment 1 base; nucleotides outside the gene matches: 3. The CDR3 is CATRQGNTGELFF. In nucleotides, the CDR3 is TGTGCCACCCGACAGGGGAACACCGGGGAGCTGTTTTTT.

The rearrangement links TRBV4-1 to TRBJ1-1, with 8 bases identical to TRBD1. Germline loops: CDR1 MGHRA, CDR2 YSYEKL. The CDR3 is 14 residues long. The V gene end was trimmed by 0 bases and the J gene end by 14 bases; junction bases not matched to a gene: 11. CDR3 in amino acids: CASSQDLGRTGIFF. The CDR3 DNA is TGCGCCAGCAGCCAAGATTTGGGCCGGACAGGGATATTCTTT.

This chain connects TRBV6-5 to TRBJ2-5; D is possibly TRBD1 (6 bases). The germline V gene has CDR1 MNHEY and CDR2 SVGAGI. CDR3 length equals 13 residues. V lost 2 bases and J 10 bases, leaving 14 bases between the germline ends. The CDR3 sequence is CASSYGQLVDQYF. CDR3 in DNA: TGTGCCAGCAGTTACGGACAGCTAGTCGACCAGTACTTC.

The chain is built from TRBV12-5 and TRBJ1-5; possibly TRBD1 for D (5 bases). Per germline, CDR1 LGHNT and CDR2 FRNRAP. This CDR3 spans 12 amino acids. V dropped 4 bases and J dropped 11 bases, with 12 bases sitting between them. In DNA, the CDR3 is TGTGCTAGTGGTTGGGAAATCAGGGCCCAGCATTTT. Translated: CASGWEIRAQHF.